These T cell receptor beta chains were read from a single sample in a study of T-cell reconstitution after alpha-beta-depleted transplantation in children. TCRdb reprocessed the PCR reads with MiXCR, giving one entry per CDR3 protein. Of approximately 190,000 distinct CDR3 sequences listed, 5% to 6.5% are singletons. Specimen: PBMCs, collected before TCRalphabeta/CD19-depleted stem cell transplant. These receptors were collected from a girl under three years old with combined immunodeficiency, due to receive a stem cell transplant. Both conserved end residues are part of each CDR3.

v_call,cdr3_aa
TRBV18,CASSPPGQFFGQFF
TRBV12-3/TRBV12-4,CASSYGGIQETQYF
TRBV12-3/TRBV12-4,CASGDPSYNEQFF
TRBV12-3/TRBV12-4,CASSLKYPRSAKNIQYF
TRBV21-1,CASSKQRRGSGNTIYF
TRBV5-5,CASSLSRGNYGYTF
TRBV12-3/TRBV12-4,CASSLRDSSPNQPQHF
TRBV18,CASSPGFRGDEQYF
TRBV7-9,CASSLRFSGGRSDTQYF
TRBV9,CASSVAGDEWEQYF